This TCR beta chain was captured in a study of T cell repertoires in cytomegalovirus infection. Study in general: Both a matching HLA type and CMV infection were indicated by public TCR beta signatures. Broader study findings: Ex vivo responses were dominated by HLA-C-restricted CMV-specific TCR beta clonotypes. Adding up the frequency of public TCR beta families identified people who carried CMV plus the relevant HLA.

Each CDR3 protein gets one entry after TCRdb re-called the reads with MiXCR. The repertoire holds about 900,000 distinct CDR3 sequences, under 40% seen once, with around an eighth in the top ten. A word on this clonotype: The antigen is unknown.

V dropped 5 bases and J dropped 7 bases, with 12 bases sitting between them. The CDR3 totals 12 residues. Germline CDR1 SGHTS, CDR2 YDEGEE. The TCR originated in a human donor in good health (CMV status not recorded). Some clones in this sample may be carry-over from other donors' samples. Specimen: cultured CD8+ T cells from PBMCs, collected from culture after CMV antigen stimulation. The rearrangement joins TRBV5-8 to TRBJ1-1; unclear D gene. CDR3 residues: CASSYRDLEAFF. The CDR3 DNA reads as TGTGCCAGCAGTTATCGCGACCTTGAAGCTTTCTTT. Supplemented by reference TRBV5-8 and TRBJ1-1, the full variable domain reads EAGVTQSPTHLIKTRGQQATLRCSPISGHTSVYWYQQALGLGLQFLLWYDEGEERNRGNFPPRFSGRQFPNYSSELNVNALELEDSALYLCASSYRDLEAFFGQGTRLTVV.